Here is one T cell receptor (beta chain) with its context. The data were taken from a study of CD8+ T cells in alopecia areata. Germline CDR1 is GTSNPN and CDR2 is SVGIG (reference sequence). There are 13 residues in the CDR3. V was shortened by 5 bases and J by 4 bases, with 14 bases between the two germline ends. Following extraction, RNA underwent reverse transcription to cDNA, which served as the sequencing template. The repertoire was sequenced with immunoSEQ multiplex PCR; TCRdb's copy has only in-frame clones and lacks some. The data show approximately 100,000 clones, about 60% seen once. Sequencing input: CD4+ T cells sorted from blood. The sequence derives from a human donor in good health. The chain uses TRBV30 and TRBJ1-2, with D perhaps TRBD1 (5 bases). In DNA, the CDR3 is TGTGCCTGGGGCCTGGGGGTGGCCTATGGCTACACCTTC. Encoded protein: CAWGLGVAYGYTF.